Listed below are T cell receptor beta chains from one sample, sequenced in a study of blood T cell repertoires in COVID-19. Clones were sequenced by immunoSEQ multiplex PCR, and TCRdb holds only the in-frame ones, with some missing. The sample consists of fewer than 130,000 clones, roughly nine tenths of them appearing once. The sample consisted of peripheral blood. All receptors come from a woman older than 75 with acute or convalescent COVID-19. Both conserved end residues are part of each CDR3. The D gene is left open where the match is weak. Rows may omit the clone size; those that give it use once, few, many or a size class.

length,J,D,V,size,DNA,CDR3
14,TRBJ1-6,TRBD1,TRBV5-5,NA,TGTGCCAGCAGCGCACAGGGGGTACGATCACCCCTCCACTTT,CASSAQGVRSPLHF
13,TRBJ1-2,NA,TRBV29-1,NA,TGCAGCGTTGAAGATTCGCGGACAGCCATCTACACCTTC,CSVEDSRTAIYTF
13,TRBJ1-1,NA,TRBV11-2,NA,TGTGCCAGCAGCTTTGGAGAGAACACTGAAGCTTTCTTT,CASSFGENTEAFF
15,TRBJ2-7,TRBD2,TRBV4-3,NA,TGCGCCAGCAGCTACTCTTTGGGCGGGGGCTACGAGCAGTACTTC,CASSYSLGGGYEQYF
18,TRBJ2-6,TRBD1,TRBV5-6,NA,TGTGCCAGCAGCTCCACCAGGACAGGGAGCTCTGGGGCCAACGTCCTGACTTTC,CASSSTRTGSSGANVLTF
17,TRBJ1-1,TRBD1,TRBV6-2/TRBV6-3,NA,TGTGCCAGCAGTTATCGGGGACAGGGGCGCATGAACACTGAAGCTTTCTTT,CASSYRGQGRMNTEAFF
16,TRBJ1-3,NA,TRBV24-1,NA,TGTGCCACCAGTGATTCGGCACAGGGAAGAGGAAACACCATATATTTT,CATSDSAQGRGNTIYF
17,TRBJ2-2,NA,TRBV19,NA,TGTGCCAGCCTCCCCTCCCAACAGGCGACGCTCACCGGGGAGCTGTTTTTT,CASLPSQQATLTGELFF
17,TRBJ1-2,TRBD1,TRBV7-9,NA,TGTGCCAGCAGCGGAATAAACGGTCGGGACAGGGGAAGTGGCTACACCTTC,CASSGINGRDRGSGYTF
14,TRBJ2-3,NA,TRBV29-1,NA,TGCAGCGTTGGTCAGGCATACCGCACAGATACGCAGTATTTT,CSVGQAYRTDTQYF
16,TRBJ1-4,TRBD1,TRBV7-6,NA,TGTGCCAGCAGCTCACTGGCGGGGACAGGAAATGAAAAACTGTTTTTT,CASSSLAGTGNEKLFF
14,TRBJ1-2,NA,TRBV7-8,NA,TGTGCCAGCAGCTTAAGAGGGCAGGTTGATGGCTACACCTTC,CASSLRGQVDGYTF
13,TRBJ2-7,NA,TRBV7-2,NA,TGTGCCAGCAGCTTTGGCGGCCGATTGGAGCAGTACTTC,CASSFGGRLEQYF
15,TRBJ1-5,TRBD1,TRBV28,once,TGTGCCAGCAGTTTACCTGACAGGGCCAATCAGCCCCAGCATTTT,CASSLPDRANQPQHF
16,TRBJ1-4,NA,TRBV9,few,TGTGCCAGCAGCACTTCCGGGACGGAGGGCCCCGAAAAACTGTTTTTT,CASSTSGTEGPEKLFF
17,TRBJ2-5,TRBD2,TRBV3-1/TRBV3-2,NA,TGTGCCAGCACTCGCGACGGACTAGCGGGGGTCCAAGAGACCCAGTACTTC,CASTRDGLAGVQETQYF
15,TRBJ2-2,NA,TRBV5-1,NA,TGCGCCAGCTCGGAACAGATTACGAACACCGGGGAGCTGTTTTTT,CASSEQITNTGELFF
15,TRBJ1-4,NA,TRBV5-1,NA,TGCGCCAGCAGCCAGGTGGGACACCCTAATGAAAAACTGTTTTTT,CASSQVGHPNEKLFF
13,TRBJ2-7,NA,TRBV24-1,NA,TGTGCCACCAGTGATTTGCCAGGGCGAGAGCAGTACTTC,CATSDLPGREQYF
15,TRBJ2-3,TRBD1,TRBV5-4,NA,TGTGCCAGCAGCCCGAGACAGGGGGTCACAGATACGCAGTATTTT,CASSPRQGVTDTQYF
12,TRBJ2-7,NA,TRBV12-3/TRBV12-4,NA,TGTGCCAGCAGTTTGGGCAGTTACGAGCAGTACTTC,CASSLGSYEQYF
17,TRBJ1-4,TRBD1,TRBV19,NA,TGTGCCAGTAGTAACCAGGGGGATTACTATATGCCTGTAAAACTGTTTTTT,CASSNQGDYYMPVKLFF
15,TRBJ1-5,NA,TRBV19,NA,TGTGCCAGTAAATGGGGGGACTGGGGGGATCAGCCCCAGCATTTT,CASKWGDWGDQPQHF
15,TRBJ1-4,TRBD1,TRBV18,NA,TGTGCCAGCTCACCGCGCCGGGACAGGAATGAAAAACTGTTTTTT,CASSPRRDRNEKLFF
11,TRBJ2-7,NA,TRBV25-1,NA,TGTGCCAGCAGTGACCCTCCCGAGCAGTACTTC,CASSDPPEQYF
19,TRBJ2-7,TRBD2,TRBV13,NA,TGTGCCAGCAGCTTAGGGGCCCCATCACTAGCGACCCTGAGGGGCGAGCAGTACTTC,CASSLGAPSLATLRGEQYF
14,TRBJ2-7,TRBD2,TRBV7-8,NA,TGTGCCAGCAGCTCAGGACTAGCGGGCTACGAGCAGTACTTC,CASSSGLAGYEQYF
16,TRBJ2-3,TRBD2,TRBV5-6,NA,TGTGCCAGCAGCTTGGGACTAGCGGGGCCCCGAGATACGCAGTATTTT,CASSLGLAGPRDTQYF